This T cell receptor beta chain was identified during a study of identical twins. This clonotype was counted many times. No antigen is known for it. A universal primer site was added by template switching, and unique molecular identifiers were carried by the cDNA. MiXCR, applied by TCRdb to the 5' RACE reads, yields one record per CDR3 protein. Counted here are about 240,000 distinct CDR3 sequences, 6% to 8% occurring once; the ten biggest clones make up around 5%. General study results and limits: Abundant beta clonotypes from cord blood had fewer insertions, unlike memory repertoires, which showed none. There is a chance that invariant MAIT and iNKT cells partially muddied zero-insertion analyses. Beta out-of-frame sequences showed weaker excess twin sharing.

The CDR3 extends over 15 amino acids. Germline CDR1 and CDR2: LNHNV and YYDKDF (reference sequence). Trimming removed 2 bases at V and 5 bases at J, with 13 bases between. The sample was also linked to a second study, of yellow fever vaccine responses in identical twins.

V is TRBV15 and J is TRBJ2-1, with D tentatively TRBD2 (5 bases). This TCR was recovered from a woman aged 18-35 years in good health. Sequenced sample: CD8+ T cells sorted from blood. The CDR3 nucleotides read TGTGCCACCAGCAGATTCCAGACGGGAAACAATGAGCAGTTCTTC. This gives the protein CATSRFQTGNNEQFF.